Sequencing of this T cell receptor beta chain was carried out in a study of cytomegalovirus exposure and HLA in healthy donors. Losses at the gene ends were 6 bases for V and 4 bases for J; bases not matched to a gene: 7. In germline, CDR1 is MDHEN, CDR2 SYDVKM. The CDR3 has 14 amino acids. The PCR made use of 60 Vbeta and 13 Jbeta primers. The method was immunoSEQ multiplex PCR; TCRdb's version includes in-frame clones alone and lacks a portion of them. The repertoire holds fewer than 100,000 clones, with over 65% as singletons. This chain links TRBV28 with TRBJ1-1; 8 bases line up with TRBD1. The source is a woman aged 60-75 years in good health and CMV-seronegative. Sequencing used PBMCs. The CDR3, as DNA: TGTGCCAGCAGCATTATAGACAGGGGCACTGAAGCTTTCTTT. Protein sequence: CASSIIDRGTEAFF.